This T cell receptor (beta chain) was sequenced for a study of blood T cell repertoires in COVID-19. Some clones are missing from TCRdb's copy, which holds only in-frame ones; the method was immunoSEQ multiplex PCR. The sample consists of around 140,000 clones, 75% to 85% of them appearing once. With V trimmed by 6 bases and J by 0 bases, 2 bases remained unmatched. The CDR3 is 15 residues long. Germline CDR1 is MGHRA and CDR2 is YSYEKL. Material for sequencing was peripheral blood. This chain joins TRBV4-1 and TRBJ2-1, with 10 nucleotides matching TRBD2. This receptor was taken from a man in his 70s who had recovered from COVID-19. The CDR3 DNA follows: TGCGCCAGCAGGCGGACTAGCGGCTCCTACAATGAGCAGTTCTTC. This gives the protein CASRRTSGSYNEQFF.